Sequencing of this T cell receptor (beta chain) was carried out in a study of PD-1 blockade in classical Hodgkin lymphoma. Overall study findings and caveats: The authors have not defined what causes the repertoire differences, possibly disease activity or prior therapy. Partial responders and progressors had significantly lower baseline TCR diversity. Diminished baseline TCR diversity has been reported in newly diagnosed patients relative to healthy donors.

CDR3 size: 14 residues. V was pared by 8 bases and J by 4 bases, with 14 bases between. The germline V gene has CDR1 SNHLY and CDR2 FYNNEI. Only in-frame clones appear in the TCRdb table, and some are missing; sequencing was by immunoSEQ multiplex PCR. There are more than 8,000 clones in the sample; 87% occur only once, and under 35% lies in the top ten. Time point here: cycle 4 day 1 (C4D1), after five to seven weeks of nivolumab. All the patients suffered relapse after autologous stem cell transplantation, and brentuximab vedotin exposure differed. Best responses included complete response and partial response; otherwise, the best response was progressive disease. With respect to this clone: The antigen remains unidentified.

The material sequenced was peripheral blood mononuclear cells (PBMCs), taken before the fourth cycle of nivolumab. The rearrangement joins TRBV2 to TRBJ1-4, with D uncertain. The sequence was obtained from a human donor with classical Hodgkin lymphoma. The CDR3 protein is CASYAAPLNEKLFF. Written as DNA, the CDR3 is TGTGCCAGCTACGCTGCACCCCTTAATGAAAAACTGTTTTTT. The full variable domain, rest sourced from reference TRBV2 and TRBJ1-4, is EPEVTQTPSHQVTQMGQEVILRCVPISNHLYFYWYRQILGQKVEFLVSFYNNEISEKSEIFDDQFSVERPDGSNFTLKIRSTKLEDSAMYFCASYAAPLNEKLFFGSGTQLSVL.